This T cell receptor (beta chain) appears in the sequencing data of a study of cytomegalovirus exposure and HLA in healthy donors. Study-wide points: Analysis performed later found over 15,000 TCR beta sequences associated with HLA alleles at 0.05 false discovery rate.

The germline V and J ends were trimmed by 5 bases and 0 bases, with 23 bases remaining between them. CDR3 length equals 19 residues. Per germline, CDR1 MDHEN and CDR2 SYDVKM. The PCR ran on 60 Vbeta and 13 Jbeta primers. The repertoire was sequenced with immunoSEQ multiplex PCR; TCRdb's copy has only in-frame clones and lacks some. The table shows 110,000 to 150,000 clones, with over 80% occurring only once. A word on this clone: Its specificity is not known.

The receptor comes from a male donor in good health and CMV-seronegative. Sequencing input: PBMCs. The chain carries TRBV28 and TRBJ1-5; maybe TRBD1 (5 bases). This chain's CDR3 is CASSPRLTRSGNSNQPQHF. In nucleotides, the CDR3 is TGTGCCAGCAGTCCACGCCTCACCCGGTCAGGGAATAGCAATCAGCCCCAGCATTTT.